Listed below are T cell receptor beta chains from one sample, sequenced in a study of T cells in Graves' hyperthyroidism and ophthalmopathy. TCRdb re-called the multiplex PCR reads through MiXCR, storing one row per CDR3 protein. The data show roughly 510,000 distinct CDR3 sequences, with over 35% seen just once and about 45% held by the top ten. Material for sequencing was peripheral blood or thyroid tissue (not recorded which). The source of these receptors is an adult woman with Graves' disease, either hyperthyroidism or ophthalmopathy (not recorded which). Each CDR3 is given with its conserved first and last residue. The order of the fields is clone size, J gene, V gene, D gene, CDR3 DNA, CDR3 protein. A D gene is named only where the DNA matches it firmly. Size tells how often a clone was seen (once, few, many) or the class of an expanded clone, and some rows leave it out.

abundance: many; j_gene: TRBJ1-5; v_gene: TRBV20-1; d_gene: -; CDR3nt: TGCAGTGCTAGAGAGGGGATTGGGCCCCAGCATTTT; CDR3aa: CSAREGIGPQHF
abundance: -; j_gene: TRBJ2-1; v_gene: TRBV15; d_gene: -; CDR3nt: TGTGCCACCAGCAGGTACAACAATGAGCAGTTCTTC; CDR3aa: CATSRYNNEQFF
abundance: -; j_gene: TRBJ1-1; v_gene: TRBV2; d_gene: -; CDR3nt: TGTGCCAGAGAGACAAATCCGAACACTGAAGCTTTCTTT; CDR3aa: CARETNPNTEAFF
abundance: -; j_gene: TRBJ1-4; v_gene: TRBV2; d_gene: -; CDR3nt: TGTGCCAGCGATTGGGCAGGGCTTGGGGAAAAACTGTTTTTT; CDR3aa: CASDWAGLGEKLFF
abundance: many; j_gene: TRBJ1-6; v_gene: TRBV7-6; d_gene: -; CDR3nt: TGTGCCAGCAGCAGGGACTTTTCGGACTCACCCCTCCACTTT; CDR3aa: CASSRDFSDSPLHF
abundance: -; j_gene: TRBJ2-5; v_gene: TRBV7-2; d_gene: -; CDR3nt: TGTGCCAGCAGCACCCCGGGTGGTGGGCCAGAGACCCAGTACTTC; CDR3aa: CASSTPGGGPETQYF
abundance: many; j_gene: TRBJ2-7; v_gene: TRBV5-6; d_gene: TRBD1; CDR3nt: TGTGCCAGCAGCTATGGACAGGGAGACTACGAGCAGTACTTC; CDR3aa: CASSYGQGDYEQYF
abundance: -; j_gene: TRBJ2-5; v_gene: TRBV10-2; d_gene: -; CDR3nt: TGCGCCAGCAGTGAGTCGGCGGGGAGGTACTTC; CDR3aa: CASSESAGRYF
abundance: many; j_gene: TRBJ1-1; v_gene: TRBV20-1; d_gene: -; CDR3nt: TGCAGTGCTAGATCAATGGGACACCTGAACACTGAAGCTTTCTTT; CDR3aa: CSARSMGHLNTEAFF
abundance: -; j_gene: TRBJ1-2; v_gene: TRBV29-1; d_gene: -; CDR3nt: TGCAGCGTTGAGAGGACGATCGATGGCTACACCTTC; CDR3aa: CSVERTIDGYTF
abundance: many; j_gene: TRBJ1-2; v_gene: TRBV20-1; d_gene: -; CDR3nt: TGCAGTGCTAGCGTTGGCAGGGGCTATGGCTACACCTTC; CDR3aa: CSASVGRGYGYTF
abundance: many; j_gene: TRBJ2-2; v_gene: TRBV7-3; d_gene: TRBD2; CDR3nt: TGTGCCACCGCTAGCGGGAGATCGCCCGGGGAGCTGTTTTTT; CDR3aa: CATASGRSPGELFF
abundance: few; j_gene: TRBJ1-5; v_gene: TRBV20-1; d_gene: -; CDR3nt: TGCAGTGCTAGAGATCGGGGGTTAGGGCCCCAGCATTTT; CDR3aa: CSARDRGLGPQHF
abundance: few; j_gene: TRBJ1-1; v_gene: TRBV29-1; d_gene: TRBD1; CDR3nt: TGCAGCTTCACAGGGGCCACTGAAGCTTTCTTT; CDR3aa: CSFTGATEAFF
abundance: -; j_gene: TRBJ2-7; v_gene: TRBV29-1; d_gene: -; CDR3nt: TGCAGCGTTGCCTCTGGGGGTGAGTTCTACGAGCAGTACTTC; CDR3aa: CSVASGGEFYEQYF
abundance: -; j_gene: TRBJ2-7; v_gene: TRBV3-1; d_gene: -; CDR3nt: TGTGCCAGCAGCCAGGGGACTTCCGCCCACGAGCAGTACTTC; CDR3aa: CASSQGTSAHEQYF
abundance: few; j_gene: TRBJ1-1; v_gene: TRBV27; d_gene: -; CDR3nt: TGTGCCAGCAGTTTGAGGTACAGTGCTTATGAAGCTTTCTTT; CDR3aa: CASSLRYSAYEAFF
abundance: few; j_gene: TRBJ1-1; v_gene: TRBV7-2; d_gene: -; CDR3nt: TGTGCCAGCAGCGTCCCCGGGACGGCTGAAGCTTTCTTT; CDR3aa: CASSVPGTAEAFF
abundance: -; j_gene: TRBJ2-5; v_gene: TRBV7-9; d_gene: -; CDR3nt: TGTGCCAGCAGCTCCCGTCAAGAGACCCAGTACTTC; CDR3aa: CASSSRQETQYF
abundance: -; j_gene: TRBJ1-4; v_gene: TRBV5-6; d_gene: -; CDR3nt: TGTGCCAGCAGCCGAACACCGGGAAAACTGTTTTTT; CDR3aa: CASSRTPGKLFF
abundance: -; j_gene: TRBJ1-1; v_gene: TRBV7-2; d_gene: -; CDR3nt: TGTGCCAGCAGCTTATATCTCACTGAAGCTTTCTTT; CDR3aa: CASSLYLTEAFF
abundance: -; j_gene: TRBJ1-2; v_gene: TRBV10-3; d_gene: TRBD1; CDR3nt: TGTGCCATCATAGCCTCGCAGGGGGCTGGAGGCTACACCTTC; CDR3aa: CAIIASQGAGGYTF
abundance: many; j_gene: TRBJ1-5; v_gene: TRBV5-6; d_gene: -; CDR3nt: TGTGCCAGCAGCTTGAGGCGGGCTAGCAATCAGCCCCAGCATTTT; CDR3aa: CASSLRRASNQPQHF
abundance: -; j_gene: TRBJ1-1; v_gene: TRBV5-1; d_gene: TRBD1; CDR3nt: TGCGCCAGCAGCTCACAGGGGTTTAAAGTCACTGAAGCTTTCTTT; CDR3aa: CASSSQGFKVTEAFF
abundance: -; j_gene: TRBJ1-1; v_gene: TRBV5-1; d_gene: -; CDR3nt: TGCGCCAGCTGCCCCCTGGGGGCGGGCACTGAAGCTTTCTTT; CDR3aa: CASCPLGAGTEAFF
abundance: many; j_gene: TRBJ1-2; v_gene: TRBV6-5; d_gene: -; CDR3nt: TGTGCCAGCAGTAACCTGAACCCTTATGGCTACACCTTC; CDR3aa: CASSNLNPYGYTF
abundance: few; j_gene: TRBJ2-2; v_gene: TRBV15; d_gene: -; CDR3nt: TGTGCCACCAGCAGCAAGTGGGAAGAAACCGGGGAGCTGTTTTTT; CDR3aa: CATSSKWEETGELFF
abundance: few; j_gene: TRBJ1-2; v_gene: TRBV7-9; d_gene: -; CDR3nt: TGTGCCAGCAGCTTAGGGGCGGCTGCGGATGGCTACACCTTC; CDR3aa: CASSLGAAADGYTF
abundance: few; j_gene: TRBJ1-2; v_gene: TRBV19; d_gene: -; CDR3nt: TGTGCCAGTAGTTCGCTGACAGACTATGGCTACACCTTC; CDR3aa: CASSSLTDYGYTF
abundance: few; j_gene: TRBJ2-7; v_gene: TRBV7-9; d_gene: -; CDR3nt: TGTGCCAGCAGCTTAGCGTCAGGGGTGGAGCAGTACTTC; CDR3aa: CASSLASGVEQYF
abundance: -; j_gene: TRBJ2-6; v_gene: TRBV2; d_gene: -; CDR3nt: TGTGCCAGCAGTGAAAACCTAGGAACTGAAGCTTTC; CDR3aa: CASSENLGTEAF
abundance: few; j_gene: TRBJ2-6; v_gene: TRBV4-2; d_gene: -; CDR3nt: TGTGCCAGCAGCCAAGAAGGGACGAGCTCTGGGGCCAACGTCCTGACTTTC; CDR3aa: CASSQEGTSSGANVLTF